The 26 T cell receptor beta chains below were found in one sample sequenced in a study of human CD8 memory T cell subsets. It was UMI-labeled 5' RACE by which the TCR beta libraries were made. After re-calling the 5' RACE reads, TCRdb lists one entry per CDR3 protein, DNA absent. The sample totals 15,000 to 20,000 distinct CDR3 sequences; its top ten clones hold roughly 5.9%. Sequencing was carried out using CD8+ T cells from PBMCs. The receptors shown here come from a human donor in good health.

The chain recombines TRBV5-5 with TRBJ2-5. The CDR3 extends over 15 amino acids. Per the germline V gene, CDR1 is SGHKS and CDR2 is YYEKEE (reference sequence). CDR3 in amino acids: CASSLAGNRQETQYF. The whole variable domain, remainder taken from reference TRBV5-5 and TRBJ2-5, is DAGVTQSPTHLIKTRGQQVTLRCSPISGHKSVSWYQQVLGQGPQFIFQYYEKEERGRGNFPDRFSARQFPNYSSELNVNALLLGDSALYLCASSLAGNRQETQYFGPGTRLLVL.

The gene calls are TRBV29-1 and TRBJ2-7; TCRdb names TRBD1, which stays unverified in the absence of DNA. CDR1 SQVTM and CDR2 ANQGSEA come from the germline V gene. This CDR3 comprises 15 residues. The CDR3 is CSVEGGDRSSYEQYF.

The chain couples TRBV20-1 to TRBJ2-7; with no DNA, the TCRdb D assignment of TRBD2 cannot be verified. Germline V gene sequence: CDR1 DFQATT, CDR2 SNEGSKA (reference sequence). The CDR3 consists of 17 residues. The CDR3 sequence is CSARGLAEYQISYEQYF.

V gene TRBV7-9 combines with J gene TRBJ2-3; the D gene TCRdb calls, TRBD2, cannot be checked with no DNA. The germline CDR1 and CDR2 sequences are SEHNR and FQNEAQ (reference sequence). This CDR3 is 16 amino acids long. The CDR3 here is CASSSSIGLAGETQYF.

V usage is TRBV27 and J usage is TRBJ1-2; absent DNA, TCRdb's TRBD1 call cannot be checked. This CDR3 contains 15 residues. In germline, CDR1 is MNHEY, CDR2 SMNVEV (reference sequence). CDR3 in amino acids: CASSYGQGARDGYTF.

This chain joins TRBV19 and TRBJ1-1. Germline-derived CDR1 and CDR2 are LNHDA and SQIVND (reference sequence). The CDR3 covers 13 residues. CDR3 loop: CASSISLNTEAFF.

This clonotype registers medium-sized by frequency. This chain links TRBV29-1 with TRBJ2-2. CDR1 SQVTM and CDR2 ANQGSEA come from the germline V gene. The CDR3 covers 13 residues. CDR3 amino acids: CSVNVANTGELFF.

The V gene is TRBV4-1, the J gene TRBJ1-1; checking the TCRdb D call of TRBD1 is not possible without DNA. In germline, CDR1 is MGHRA, CDR2 YSYEKL. The CDR3 has 15 amino acids. CDR3 region: CASREKTGMNTEAFF.

This chain connects TRBV11-1 to TRBJ2-3; TCRdb outputs TRBD2, but without DNA this stays unchecked. This CDR3 is 16 amino acids long. CDR1 is SGHAT, CDR2 FQDESV, per germline (reference sequence). The CDR3 sequence is CASSPASDLNTDTQYF.

The chain links TRBV12-3 or TRBV12-4 to TRBJ2-1; TCRdb's D call of TRBD1 is untestable without DNA. This CDR3 has 13 amino acids. The CDR3: CASSPTGGDEQFF.

This chain links TRBV27 with TRBJ1-3; no DNA is available, so the TRBD1 call from TCRdb remains unchecked. The CDR3 has 15 residues. Germline V gives CDR1 MNHEY, CDR2 SMNVEV (reference sequence). CDR3 region: CASSLRGLAGNTIYF.

The CDR3: CASSTHSGKNIQYF. The rearrangement joins TRBV14 to TRBJ2-4; absent DNA, TCRdb's TRBD2 call cannot be checked. The CDR3 covers 14 residues. CDR1 is SGHDN, CDR2 FVKESK, per germline.

V is TRBV7-9 and J is TRBJ2-3; TCRdb calls TRBD2, which cannot be checked without DNA. Germline V gene data show CDR1 as SEHNR and CDR2 as FQNEAQ (reference sequence). The CDR3 is made up of 19 amino acids. The CDR3 loop is CASSLFTATGTSNTDTQYF.

The V gene is TRBV20-1, the J gene TRBJ2-3; TCRdb selects TRBD2, and the lack of DNA leaves this call unchecked. This CDR3 comprises 17 residues. Germline V CDR1 and CDR2: DFQATT, SNEGSKA (reference sequence). CDR3 residues: CSAREVATKAGTDTQYF.

The chain uses TRBV19 and TRBJ2-7. Germline-derived CDR1 and CDR2 are LNHDA and SQIVND (reference sequence). This CDR3 has 14 residues. CDR3 residues: CASSSRGKIYEQYF.

The V call is TRBV29-1, the J call TRBJ2-1; TCRdb returns TRBD1, unconfirmable since there is no DNA. The CDR3 contains 17 residues. Germline V gene data show CDR1 as SQVTM and CDR2 as ANQGSEA. The CDR3 reads CTRPRDRAYSSYNEQFF.

This chain links TRBV28 with TRBJ2-3; the D gene TCRdb calls, TRBD1, cannot be checked with no DNA. Germline V lookup: CDR1 MDHEN, CDR2 SYDVKM. The CDR3 is 14 residues long. The CDR3 is CASSLGQGVYTQYF.

The rearrangement uses TRBV6-6 and TRBJ2-4; TCRdb designates TRBD1, a call that cannot be tested without DNA. Germline CDR1 reads MNHNY; CDR2 reads SVGAGI (reference sequence). The CDR3 runs 13 residues. CDR3 loop: CASSFSAANIQYF.

The chain recombines TRBV28 with TRBJ1-1. Germline CDR1 and CDR2: MDHEN and SYDVKM. The CDR3 extends over 13 amino acids. The CDR3 loop is CASSLAQGTEAFF.

This clonotype is identified as medium-sized from frequency. The rearrangement links TRBV28 to TRBJ2-3; the D call from TCRdb, TRBD2, cannot be confirmed without DNA. The CDR3 is 18 amino acids. In germline, CDR1 is MDHEN, CDR2 SYDVKM. The CDR3 sequence: CASSQGGLAGINTDTQYF.

The gene calls are TRBV20-1 and TRBJ1-2. CDR1 and CDR2 (germline): DFQATT, SNEGSKA (reference sequence). The CDR3 loop spans 11 amino acids. The CDR3 here is CSVGPYYGYTF.

The V gene is TRBV19, the J gene TRBJ2-5. The CDR3 contains 13 residues. Germline assignment: CDR1 LNHDA and CDR2 SQIVND (reference sequence). This CDR3 is CASSNTAQETQYF.

This chain connects TRBV27 to TRBJ1-1; TCRdb selects TRBD1, and the lack of DNA leaves this call unchecked. The CDR3 sequence is 15 residues long. The germline V gene has CDR1 MNHEY and CDR2 SMNVEV (reference sequence). The CDR3 sequence: CASSLTGEGDTEAFF.

The chain employs TRBV4-3 and TRBJ2-1; TCRdb picks TRBD2, but there is no DNA to check that call. This CDR3 contains 17 residues. Germline V gives CDR1 LGHNA, CDR2 YSLEER. The CDR3 here is CASSQDWPSGSQNEQFF.

The rearrangement links TRBV19 to TRBJ1-5; TCRdb reports TRBD1, a call that lacks DNA to check it against. CDR1 is LNHDA and CDR2 is SQIVND in the germline V gene (reference sequence). The CDR3 runs to 15 residues. CDR3 protein: CASSFSGYGNQPQHF.

The chain recombines TRBV6-2 or TRBV6-3 with TRBJ2-7; the D call from TCRdb, TRBD1, cannot be confirmed without DNA. From germline, CDR1 is MNHEY and CDR2 SVGEGT. CDR3 size: 13 residues. This CDR3 is CASTNPGSYEQYF.